Shown below are 29 T cell receptor beta chains from a single sample sequenced in a study of T-cell reconstitution after alpha-beta-depleted transplantation in children. Construction of the TCRbeta library involved unique molecular identifiers. TCRdb re-derived calls from the PCR reads in MiXCR, one entry per CDR3 protein. The data contain approximately 490,000 distinct CDR3 sequences, approximately 13% of them singletons. The sequences come from PBMCs from the stem cell graft donor, collected from the stem cell graft. All receptors come from a human donor who donated a stem cell graft to a child with combined immunodeficiency.

This clonotype was recorded a few times. The V gene is TRBV25-1, the J gene TRBJ2-7; 7 bases line up with TRBD1. With V trimmed by 5 bases and J by 8 bases, 3 bases remained unmatched. The germline V gene encodes CDR1 MGHDK and CDR2 SYGVNS. The CDR3 has 11 amino acids. DNA of the CDR3: TGTGCCAGCAGTTTGGGACAGCAGCAGTACTTC. This encodes CASSLGQQQYF.

At least ten counts were recorded for this clonotype. This chain links TRBV5-5 with TRBJ2-7, with 8 nucleotides matching TRBD2. V was clipped by 0 bases and J by 3 bases; unmatched bases: 11. The CDR3 consists of 17 residues. The germline gives CDR1 SGHKS, CDR2 YYEKEE (reference sequence). The chain's CDR3 is CASSLGSERLAFYEQYF. CDR3 DNA: TGTGCCAGCAGCTTGGGGTCAGAGAGACTAGCGTTCTACGAGCAGTACTTC.

This clonotype was observed at least ten times. V usage is TRBV21-1 and J usage is TRBJ2-4; TRBD2, the table's D call, lacks a check against the DNA. TRBV21-1 is a recognized pseudogene. The CDR3 runs to 16 residues. The CDR3 DNA follows: TGTGCCAGCAGCAACACTAGCGAAAGACCCAAAAACATTCAGTACTTC. This encodes CASSNTSERPKNIQYF.

The sample holds a few counts of this clonotype. This rearrangement joins TRBV9 to TRBJ2-7; D remains ambiguous. Trimming left V 0 bases short and J 2 bases short, with 9 bases between. Looked up from germline, CDR1 is SGDLS and CDR2 is YYNGEE. The CDR3 loop spans 14 amino acids. In nucleotides, the CDR3 is TGTGCCAGCAGCGTAGGGTTCACGGCCTACGAGCAGTACTTC. Its translation is CASSVGFTAYEQYF.

This clonotype was counted many times. This sequence joins TRBV10-3 and TRBJ2-1, with 7 nucleotides matching TRBD2. The CDR3 has 16 amino acids. The V gene end was trimmed by 7 bases and the J gene end by 0 bases; junction bases not matched to a gene: 9. Germline V gene lookup returns CDR1 ENHRY and CDR2 SYGVKD. The CDR3 is CAINNPAGVSYNEQFF. The CDR3 nucleotides read TGTGCCATCAATAATCCGGCGGGAGTCTCCTACAATGAGCAGTTCTTC.

This clonotype was seen ten or more times. The V gene is TRBV12-3 or TRBV12-4, the J gene TRBJ2-3, with 8 nucleotides matching TRBD2. CDR3 length: 15 amino acids. With V trimmed by 3 bases and J by 2 bases, 4 bases remained unmatched. This CDR3 is CASSFPGLVTDTQYF. CDR3 in DNA: TGTGCCAGCAGTTTTCCGGGACTAGTCACAGATACGCAGTATTTT.

This clonotype was picked up a small number of times. The chain joins TRBV7-9 to TRBJ2-7; D perhaps matches TRBD1 (5 bases). The CDR3 is 14 amino acids. Germline CDR1 reads SEHNR; CDR2 reads FQNEAQ (reference sequence). With 6 bases removed from V and 2 bases from J, the gap between germline ends came to 14 bases. The DNA for the CDR3 is TGTGCCAGCAGTCCCAAGTCAGGGACCTACGAGCAGTACTTC. Protein product: CASSPKSGTYEQYF.

This chain links TRBV11-2 with TRBJ1-1; D ambiguous. Trimming left V 5 bases short and J 7 bases short, with 17 bases between. The CDR3 is 14 amino acids. Germline CDR1 reads SGHAT; CDR2 reads FQNNGV. This CDR3 reads CASSRVGWAGEAFF. The CDR3 nucleotides read TGTGCCAGCAGCCGGGTCGGCTGGGCGGGTGAAGCTTTCTTT.

This clonotype has a count of ten or more. The chain combines TRBV6-5 with TRBJ2-7; possibly TRBD2 for D (6 bases). Germline values: CDR1 MNHEY, CDR2 SVGAGI. V was cut by 2 bases and J by 1 base, with 9 bases left in between. The CDR3 runs 14 residues. CDR3 DNA sequence: TGTGCCAGCAGTTACGCCGGGACTTCCTACGAGCAGTACTTC. Protein: CASSYAGTSYEQYF.

This clonotype turned up a few times. CDR3 residues: CSARTDRVGSYNEQFF. The CDR3, as DNA: TGCAGTGCTAGGACGGACAGGGTAGGGTCCTACAATGAGCAGTTCTTC. The V gene is TRBV20-1, the J gene TRBJ2-1; TRBD1 matches at 8 bases. V lost 3 bases to trimming and J lost 1 base; unmatched junction nucleotides: 8. Per the germline V gene, CDR1 is DFQATT and CDR2 is SNEGSKA (reference sequence). The CDR3 is 16 residues long.

This clonotype was observed at least ten times. The chain recombines TRBV20-1 with TRBJ2-1; 13 bases are shared with TRBD2. The germline CDR1 and CDR2 sequences are DFQATT and SNEGSKA (reference sequence). The CDR3 runs 14 residues. With V trimmed by 6 bases and J by 9 bases, 8 bases remained unmatched. The CDR3 loop reads CSAPKGLAGTEQFF. CDR3 in DNA: TGCAGTGCACCCAAGGGACTAGCGGGAACTGAGCAGTTCTTC.

This clonotype was seen a few times. The rearrangement joins TRBV7-2 to TRBJ2-7; perhaps TRBD1 as D (6 bases). Germline-derived CDR1 and CDR2 are SGHTA and FQGNSA. Trimming removed 7 bases from V and 3 bases from J, with 13 bases in between. CDR3 length equals 13 residues. The CDR3, as DNA: TGTGCCAGCACCCCGGGACACTTCTACGAGCAGTACTTC. Translated: CASTPGHFYEQYF. The entire variable domain, with the rest obtained from reference TRBV7-2 and TRBJ2-7, is as follows: GAGVSQSPSNKVTEKGKDVELRCDPISGHTALYWYRQSLGQGLEFLIYFQGNSAPDKSGLPSDRFSAERTGGSVSTLTIQRTQQEDSAVYLCASTPGHFYEQYFGPGTRLTVT.

The sample holds a few counts of this clonotype. The chain recombines TRBV7-6 with TRBJ2-2, with 8 nucleotides matching TRBD1. This CDR3 comprises 15 residues. Germline assignment: CDR1 SGHVS and CDR2 FNYEAQ. Trimming at V came to 8 bases and at J to 7 bases, leaving 12 bases not matched to a gene. The CDR3 sequence is CASRPDRGGGGELFF. Written as DNA, the CDR3 is TGTGCCAGCCGCCCCGACAGGGGAGGCGGCGGGGAGCTGTTTTTT.

This chain connects TRBV9 to TRBJ2-7; D gene ambiguous. This CDR3 is built from 13 residues. Germline lookup yields CDR1 SGDLS and CDR2 YYNGEE. Trimming took 0 bases from V and 1 from J, leaving 5 bases between them. Written as DNA, the CDR3 is TGTGCCAGCAGCGTAGTTAGGTCCTACGAGCAGTACTTC. Encoded protein: CASSVVRSYEQYF.

This clonotype turned up a few times. This rearrangement joins TRBV5-6 to TRBJ2-7; D tentatively reads TRBD1 or TRBD2 (6 bases each). The germline CDR1 and CDR2 sequences are SGHDT and YYEEEE. Trimming removed 1 base from V and 2 bases from J, with 16 bases in between. This CDR3 is 16 amino acids long. The CDR3 reads CASSLPRQEGPYEQYF. CDR3 DNA sequence: TGTGCCAGCAGCTTGCCGAGACAGGAGGGACCCTACGAGCAGTACTTC. The complete variable domain, with remaining parts taken from reference TRBV5-6 and TRBJ2-7, reads DAGVTQSPTHLIKTRGQQVTLRCSPKSGHDTVSWYQQALGQGPQFIFQYYEEEERQRGNFPDRFSGHQFPNYSSELNVNALLLGDSALYLCASSLPRQEGPYEQYFGPGTRLTVT.

This clonotype was recorded a few times. The genes are TRBV12-3 or TRBV12-4 and TRBJ2-7, with TRBD2 matching 7 bases. CDR3 length: 13 amino acids. V was pared by 6 bases and J by 5 bases, with 7 bases of the junction left unmatched. CDR3 coding DNA: TGTGCCAGCAGGGGAGGGTTGATGCACGAGCAGTACTTC. This gives the protein CASRGGLMHEQYF.

This clonotype was observed many times. This chain uses TRBV4-3 with TRBJ1-1; D uncertain. The CDR3 is 13 residues long. Trimming cost V 3 bases and J 4 bases, with 9 bases left between them. CDR1 is LGHNA and CDR2 is YSLEER in the germline V gene. CDR3 coding DNA: TGCGCCAGCAGCCATCCATCTGGCACTGAAGCTTTCTTT. Its protein is CASSHPSGTEAFF.

The V call is TRBV6-2 or TRBV6-3, the J call TRBJ1-1; no firm D call. V was pared by 6 bases and J by 4 bases, with 12 bases between. Germline loops: CDR1 MNHEY, CDR2 SVGEGT. The CDR3 has 13 amino acids. The CDR3 sequence: CASSDTGPTEAFF. Written as DNA, the CDR3 is TGTGCCAGCAGCGACACGGGTCCCACTGAAGCTTTCTTT.

V is TRBV6-2 or TRBV6-3 and J is TRBJ2-7; 9 bases line up with TRBD2. This CDR3 has 16 residues. V lost 6 bases, J lost 3 bases, and 12 bases stayed unmatched. CDR1 is MNHEY, CDR2 SVGEGT, per germline. The CDR3 sequence is CASSPLSGTSIYEQYF. The DNA of the CDR3 is TGTGCCAGCAGCCCTCTTTCCGGGACTAGCATCTACGAGCAGTACTTC.

The sample holds a few counts of this clonotype. The chain joins TRBV29-1 to TRBJ2-3; maybe TRBD1 (6 bases). Trimming shortened V by 4 bases and J by 2 bases, and 13 bases separated the two germline ends. There are 14 residues in the CDR3. Germline-derived CDR1 and CDR2 are SQVTM and ANQGSEA. The CDR3 loop is CSVAGTGNTDTQYF. The CDR3 bases are TGCAGCGTTGCCGGTACAGGGAACACAGATACGCAGTATTTT.

Ten or more counts support this clonotype. The gene calls are TRBV5-6 and TRBJ2-7, with 7 bases identical to TRBD2. Germline CDR1 reads SGHDT; CDR2 reads YYEEEE. CDR3 length equals 15 residues. The ends lost 2 bases at V and 2 bases at J; junction bases unmatched: 7. CDR3 sequence reads: CASSFLLATTYEQYF. The CDR3 nucleotides are TGTGCCAGCAGCTTTTTACTAGCGACGACCTACGAGCAGTACTTC.

This clonotype has a handful of counts. The V and J genes are TRBV6-1 and TRBJ2-3; 7 bases agree with TRBD1. Germline assignment: CDR1 MNHNS and CDR2 SASEGT. The CDR3 loop spans 16 amino acids. The trim removed 2 bases at V and 2 bases at J, leaving 7 bases unmatched. CDR3 coding DNA: TGTGCCAGCAGTGAACCGAGACAGGGTATCACAGATACGCAGTATTTT. Translation: CASSEPRQGITDTQYF.

In this sample, this clonotype turned up many times. The CDR3 sequence is CSVNQGNTGELFF. CDR3 DNA sequence: TGCAGCGTTAACCAGGGGAACACCGGGGAGCTGTTTTTT. This sequence joins TRBV29-1 and TRBJ2-2; perhaps TRBD1 as D (5 bases). Trimming removed 5 bases from V and 1 base from J, with 8 bases in between. The CDR3 has 13 residues. In germline, CDR1 is SQVTM, CDR2 ANQGSEA.

In DNA, the CDR3 is TGTGCCAGCAGGTACAGGGGAGGAGAGACCCAGTACTTC. Protein product: CASRYRGGETQYF. The J gene is TRBJ2-5, the V gene TRBV7-8; D may be TRBD1 (7 bases). Trimming shortened V by 6 bases and J by 4 bases, and 12 bases separated the two germline ends. Germline V lookup: CDR1 SGHVS, CDR2 FQNEAQ. The CDR3 extends over 13 amino acids.

Ten or more counts support this clonotype. V gene TRBV5-8 combines with J gene TRBJ2-3, with 9 positions matching TRBD1. Germline V gene lookup returns CDR1 SGHTS and CDR2 YDEGEE. V dropped 4 bases and J dropped 1; count of bases not matched to a gene: 7. This CDR3 contains 16 residues. CDR3 in amino acids: CASSTTWDRGTDTQYF. The DNA for the CDR3 is TGTGCCAGCAGCACAACCTGGGACAGGGGCACAGATACGCAGTATTTT.

This clonotype was observed at least ten times. The chain couples TRBV14 to TRBJ2-2, with no clear D. Trimming took 0 bases from V and 6 from J, leaving 11 bases between them. The CDR3 length is 15 residues. Germline values: CDR1 SGHDN, CDR2 FVKESK. In nucleotides, the CDR3 is TGTGCCAGCAGCCAAGAGGGGTGGTATGCCGGGGAGCTGTTTTTT. It specifies CASSQEGWYAGELFF.

The chain joins TRBV7-6 to TRBJ2-5, with 7 bases fitting TRBD1. The CDR3 covers 15 residues. The V segment lost 3 bases and the J segment 5 bases; nucleotides outside the gene matches: 9. Looked up from germline, CDR1 is SGHVS and CDR2 is FNYEAQ. CDR3 sequence reads: CASSLMTGIGETQYF. The DNA for the CDR3 is TGTGCCAGCAGCTTGATGACAGGGATTGGGGAGACCCAGTACTTC.

This clonotype was detected only a few times. The rearrangement links TRBV20-1 to TRBJ1-2; 7 positions match TRBD1. V lost 6 bases to trimming and J lost 3 bases; unmatched junction nucleotides: 7. This CDR3 region has 13 residues. Germline loops: CDR1 DFQATT, CDR2 SNEGSKA (reference sequence). CDR3 DNA: TGCAGTGCGTCTTCGGGGACAGACTATGGCTACACCTTC. This encodes CSASSGTDYGYTF.

On this clonotype itself: Given a much more abundant clone one base away, this may be a read error. The chain recombines TRBV6-6 with TRBJ1-1; D is ambiguous. Germline-derived CDR1 and CDR2 are MNHNY and SVGAGI (reference sequence). Trimming took 6 bases from V and 6 from J, leaving 8 bases between them. This CDR3 has 11 residues. The DNA of the CDR3 is TGTGCCAGCAGCCCCCGGGCTGAAGCTTTCTTT. Protein product: CASSPRAEAFF.